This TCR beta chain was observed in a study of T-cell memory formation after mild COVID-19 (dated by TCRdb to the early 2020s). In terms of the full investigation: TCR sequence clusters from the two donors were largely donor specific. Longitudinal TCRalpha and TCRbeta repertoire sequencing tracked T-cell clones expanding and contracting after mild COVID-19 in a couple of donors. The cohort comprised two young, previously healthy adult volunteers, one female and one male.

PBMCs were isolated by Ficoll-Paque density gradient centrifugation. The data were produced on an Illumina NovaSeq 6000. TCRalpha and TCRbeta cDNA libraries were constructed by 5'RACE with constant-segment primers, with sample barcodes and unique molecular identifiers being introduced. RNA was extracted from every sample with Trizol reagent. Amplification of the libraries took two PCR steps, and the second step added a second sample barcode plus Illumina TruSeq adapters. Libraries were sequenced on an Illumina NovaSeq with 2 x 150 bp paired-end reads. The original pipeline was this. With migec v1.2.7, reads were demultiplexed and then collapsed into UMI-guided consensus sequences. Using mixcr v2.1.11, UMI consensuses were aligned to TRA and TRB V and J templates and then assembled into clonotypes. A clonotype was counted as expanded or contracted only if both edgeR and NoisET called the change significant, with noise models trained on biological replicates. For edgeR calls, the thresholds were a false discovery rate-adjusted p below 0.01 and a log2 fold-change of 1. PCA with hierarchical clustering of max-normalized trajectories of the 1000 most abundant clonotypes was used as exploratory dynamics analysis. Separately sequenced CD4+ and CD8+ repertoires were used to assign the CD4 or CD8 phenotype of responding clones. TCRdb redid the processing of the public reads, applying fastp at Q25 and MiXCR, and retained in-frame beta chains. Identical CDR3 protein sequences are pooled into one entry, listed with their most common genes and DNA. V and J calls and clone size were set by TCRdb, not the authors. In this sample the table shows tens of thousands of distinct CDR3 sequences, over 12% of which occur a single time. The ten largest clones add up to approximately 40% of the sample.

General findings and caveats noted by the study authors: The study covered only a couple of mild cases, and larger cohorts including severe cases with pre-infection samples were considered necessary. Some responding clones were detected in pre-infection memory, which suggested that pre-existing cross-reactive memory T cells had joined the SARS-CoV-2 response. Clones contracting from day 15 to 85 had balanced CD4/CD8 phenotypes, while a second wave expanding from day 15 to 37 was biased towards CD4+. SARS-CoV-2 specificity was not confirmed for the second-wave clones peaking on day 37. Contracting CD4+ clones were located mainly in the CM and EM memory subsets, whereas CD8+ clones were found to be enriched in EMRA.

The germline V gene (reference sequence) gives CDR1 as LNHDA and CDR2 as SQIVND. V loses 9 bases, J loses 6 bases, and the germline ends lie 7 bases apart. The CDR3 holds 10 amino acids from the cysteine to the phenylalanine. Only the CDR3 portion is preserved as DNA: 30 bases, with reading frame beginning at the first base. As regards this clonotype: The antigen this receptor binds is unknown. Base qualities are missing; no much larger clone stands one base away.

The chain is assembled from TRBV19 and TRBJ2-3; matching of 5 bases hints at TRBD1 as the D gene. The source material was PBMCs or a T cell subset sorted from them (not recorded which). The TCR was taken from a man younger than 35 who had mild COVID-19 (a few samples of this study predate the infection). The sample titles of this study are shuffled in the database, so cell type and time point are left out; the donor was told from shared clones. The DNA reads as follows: TGTGCCAGACAGGACGATACGCAGTATTTT. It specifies CARQDDTQYF.